The text below deals with one T cell receptor beta chain. Its antigen is undetermined. The PCR used 60 Vbeta and 13 Jbeta primers. Profiling relied on immunoSEQ multiplex PCR, and the TCRdb table lists in-frame clones only, not all of them. The sample contains around 100,000 clones, around 82% of which appear only once. This sample is part of a study of cytomegalovirus exposure and HLA in healthy donors. Across the study: Researchers found that less than 90% of just under 400 genotyped donors fell within the Caucasian-associated ancestry cluster.

Overall study results and limits: The study flagged some 180 TCR beta chains as cytomegalovirus-associated. Differences between HLA loci emerged in a later analysis of TCR association rates, with DRB1 most and HLA-C fewest. HLA alleles showed associations with about 17,000 TCR beta sequences in a later analysis, at a 0.05 false discovery rate.

The length of the CDR3 is 15 residues. CDR1 MNHEY and CDR2 SMNVEV come from the germline V gene (reference sequence). V was pared by 5 bases and J by 4 bases, with 8 bases of the junction left unmatched. The chain recombines TRBV27 with TRBJ1-2; 9 bases map to TRBD1. This clonotype was obtained from a woman in her 30s in good health and CMV-seropositive. What was sequenced was PBMCs. The CDR3 DNA follows: TGTGCCAGCAGTAGCCCGGACAGGGGCGTCTATGGCTACACCTTC. Amino acid sequence: CASSSPDRGVYGYTF.